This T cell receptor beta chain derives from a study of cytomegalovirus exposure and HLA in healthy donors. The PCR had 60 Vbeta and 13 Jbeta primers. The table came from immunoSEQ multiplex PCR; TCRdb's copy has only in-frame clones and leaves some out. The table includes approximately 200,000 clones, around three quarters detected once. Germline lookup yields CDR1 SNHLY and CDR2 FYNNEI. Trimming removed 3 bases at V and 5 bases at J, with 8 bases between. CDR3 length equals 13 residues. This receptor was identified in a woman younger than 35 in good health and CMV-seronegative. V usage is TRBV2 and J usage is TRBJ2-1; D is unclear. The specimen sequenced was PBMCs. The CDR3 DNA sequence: TGTGCCAGCAGTGATCTTCTACACAATGAGCAGTTCTTC. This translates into CASSDLLHNEQFF.